The present T cell receptor (beta chain) was sequenced within a study of blood T cells in healthy people across ages. About this clonotype itself: Its target is unknown.

Study-level findings and limits: Researchers deemed the diversity estimates from one million T cells underestimates. Observed TCR beta diversity showed a strong correlation with the percentage of naive T cells as measured by flow cytometry.

Through a sample-barcoded 5' primer and a J-beta primer mix, a second PCR was run for 7 to 11 cycles. Through a template-switch adaptor with 12 random nucleotides, each cDNA molecule received a tag. Using its own MiXCR run on the 5' RACE reads, TCRdb lists one record per CDR3 protein. Found here are around 1.5 million distinct CDR3 sequences, 55% to 75% of them singletons; the top ten hold 5% to 7%. The sequence derives from a man aged 18 to 29 in good health. Sequences were obtained from blood.

CDR3 sequence reads: CASSQHRGLVYEQYF. The CDR3 DNA is TGTGCCAGCAGCCAACACAGGGGGCTCGTGTACGAGCAGTACTTC. The chain links TRBV7-8 to TRBJ2-7, with 9 bases matching TRBD1. Germline values: CDR1 SGHVS, CDR2 FQNEAQ. This CDR3 is built from 15 residues. J gave up 4 bases and V 5 bases, and 9 bases lay outside the gene matches.